A selection of T cell receptor beta chains follows, all from one sample in a study of cytomegalovirus exposure and HLA in healthy donors. Method: immunoSEQ multiplex PCR; TCRdb's copy keeps in-frame clones and lacks some. Of more than 95,000 clones detected, under 65% appear once; the ten largest clones hold roughly 3.2%. The sample taken for sequencing was PBMCs. These receptor sequences come from a man in his sixties in good health and CMV-seronegative. The conserved cysteine and the conserved F or W are not part of the CDR3 here.

>TRBJ1-4|TRBV19
ASSIRGANEKLF
>TRBJ1-4|TRBV19
ASSGTGGREKLF
>TRBJ1-5|TRBV5-4
ASSLGAQPNQPQH
>TRBJ1-2|TRBV19
ASSNRGYGYT
>TRBJ2-5|TRBV10-2
ASRRGQQETQY
>NA|TRBV7-2
ASSLRVLGQTYEQY
>TRBJ1-4|TRBV6-5
ASSYSGANEKLF
>TRBJ1-1|TRBV7-2
ASSLSGQYQAF
>TRBJ1-1|TRBV18
ASSPDSCEAF
>TRBJ1-1|TRBV7-3
ASSRQGSGTEAF
>TRBJ1-3|TRBV29-1
SVVKSSGNTIY
>TRBJ2-1|TRBV5-1
ASSPGGDYNEQF
>TRBJ2-5|TRBV11-3
ASSLSIGGAPETQY
>TRBJ2-3|TRBV29-1
SADEGGTDTQY
>TRBJ1-1|TRBV6-1
ASSGPRGGAEAF
>NA|TRBV5-1
ASNRDRGSYEQY
>TRBJ1-2|TRBV5-5
ASSFGDVGNYGYT
>TRBJ1-3|TRBV7-2
ASSLVQGANSGNTIY
>TRBJ2-1|TRBV12-5
ASGLAEGEQF
>TRBJ2-7|TRBV5-1
ASSLARGATYEQY
>TRBJ1-5|TRBV25-1
ASSRIGLDQPQH
>TRBJ2-2|TRBV19
ASSPRTGMWGGELF
>TRBJ1-2|TRBV6-6
ASSSLRTGLSYT
>TRBJ2-3|TRBV6-5
ASKGVGAFTDTQY
>TRBJ2-5|TRBV6-1
ASSSATKETQY
>TRBJ1-6|TRBV6-5
ASSTRGGTISPLH
>TRBJ2-2|TRBV10-3
ATRTLAANTGELF